This T cell receptor (beta chain) was captured in a study of human T cells and chemical hapten exposure. Turning to the study itself: The scalp of each patient received a weekly diphenylcyclopropenone dose for the full roughly 24-week study.

Unique molecular identifiers were attached to individual cDNA molecules during library preparation. Original processing notes: A typical sample had around 90,000 TCRs, with roughly 23,224 to 690,600 overall. TCRdb processed the RACE reads anew with MiXCR; each CDR3 protein has one entry. The V and J calls here are based on TCRdb, not the publication. The sample gives about 99,000 distinct CDR3 sequences, approximately 13% of which show up once; approximately 2% is in the top ten. The CDR3 is 16 residues long. Germline V CDR1 and CDR2: MNHNS, SASEGT. The V and J ends lost 6 bases and 7 bases respectively, with 22 bases between them. Findings and limits, study-wide: TCRs at a frequency above 1 in 1000 stayed unchanged with DPC sensitization.

This clonotype has only a few counts. Its matching antigen is unknown. The sample's time point: patch test 1, 2 weeks after DPC sensitization. Specified treatment: therapeutic diphenylcyclopropenone sensitization with weekly scalp DPC. The sequence derives from a woman aged 40 to 50 with alopecia areata. Some clones in this sample may be carry-over from other donors' samples. V is TRBV6-1 and J is TRBJ1-5; possible D gene TRBD1, 5 bases. Sequenced material: whole blood, taken in connection with sensitization to the hapten diphenylcyclopropenone (DPC). CDR3 coding DNA: TGTGCCAGCAGCCCTTCCGCCCCAGGGAACGGGCAGCCCCAGCATTTT. Translation gives CASSPSAPGNGQPQHF.